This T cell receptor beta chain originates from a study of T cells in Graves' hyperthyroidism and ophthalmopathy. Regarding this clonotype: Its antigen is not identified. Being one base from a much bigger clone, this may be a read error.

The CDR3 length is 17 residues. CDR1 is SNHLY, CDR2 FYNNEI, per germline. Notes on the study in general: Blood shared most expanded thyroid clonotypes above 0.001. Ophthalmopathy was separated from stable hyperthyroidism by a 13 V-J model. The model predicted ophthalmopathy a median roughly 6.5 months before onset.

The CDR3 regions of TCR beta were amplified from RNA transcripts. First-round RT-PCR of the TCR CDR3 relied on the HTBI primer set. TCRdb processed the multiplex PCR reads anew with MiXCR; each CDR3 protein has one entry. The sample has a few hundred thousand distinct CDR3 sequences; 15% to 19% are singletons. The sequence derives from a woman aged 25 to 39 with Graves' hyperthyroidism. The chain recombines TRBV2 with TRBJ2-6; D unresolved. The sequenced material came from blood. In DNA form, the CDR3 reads TGTGCCAGCAGTGGCATCCGGGCCCTCTCTGAGGCCAACGTCCTGACTTTC. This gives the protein CASSGIRALSEANVLTF.